The rows below give T cell receptor beta chains drawn from one sample of a study of response to subunit inactivated influenza vaccine. TCRdb fed the RT-PCR reads into MiXCR, producing one record per CDR3 protein. In the table there are hundreds of thousands of distinct CDR3 sequences, 25% of which are singletons. Source: CD4+ T cells sorted from PBMCs, taken around 5 days after vaccination. The receptors here all came from a man in his fifties or sixties who received an inactivated influenza vaccine. Both conserved end residues are part of each CDR3. Each record gives: D gene, clone size, J gene, V gene, CDR3 DNA, CDR3 protein. D genes are given only for firm matches. Where a row states a size, it is once, few, many or the class of an expanded clone; other rows omit it.

D: TRBD2; size: NA; J: TRBJ2-7; V: TRBV20-1; DNA: TGCAGTGCTAGAGGGGGGACTAGCGGAGACTACGAGCAGTACTTC; CDR3: CSARGGTSGDYEQYF
D: NA; size: NA; J: TRBJ2-3; V: TRBV20-1; DNA: TGCAGTGCCCTGGGGGTTTACACAGATACGCAGTATTTT; CDR3: CSALGVYTDTQYF
D: NA; size: NA; J: TRBJ2-7; V: TRBV7-3; DNA: TGTGCCAGCAGCTTAAATCCGCCCCCCTACGAGCAGTACTTC; CDR3: CASSLNPPPYEQYF
D: TRBD2; size: NA; J: TRBJ2-7; V: TRBV11-2; DNA: TGTGCCAGCAGCCCGATTGTAGCGGGGAGAAACTACGAGCAGTACTTC; CDR3: CASSPIVAGRNYEQYF
D: NA; size: few; J: TRBJ1-2; V: TRBV7-9; DNA: TGTGCCAGCAGCCTCGGTCGCGTAATTGGTGGCTACACCTTC; CDR3: CASSLGRVIGGYTF
D: TRBD1; size: many; J: TRBJ1-5; V: TRBV29-1; DNA: TGCAGCGTTGGACAGGGTAACAATCAGCCCCAGCATTTT; CDR3: CSVGQGNNQPQHF
D: NA; size: NA; J: TRBJ2-3; V: TRBV7-9; DNA: TGTGCCAGCAGCAAAGCTGTAGCGGCAAGCAAGCCAGATACGCAGTATTTT; CDR3: CASSKAVAASKPDTQYF
D: TRBD2; size: few; J: TRBJ2-1; V: TRBV12-3/TRBV12-4; DNA: TGTGCCAGCAGCCCCCCGGGACTAGCGGTTCCCCCGGGCTCCTACAATGAGCAGTTCTTC; CDR3: CASSPPGLAVPPGSYNEQFF
D: TRBD2; size: NA; J: TRBJ2-1; V: TRBV20-1; DNA: TGCAGTGCCGCCCCTAGCGGGACCTACAATGAGCAGTTCTTC; CDR3: CSAAPSGTYNEQFF
D: NA; size: NA; J: TRBJ2-7; V: TRBV20-1; DNA: TGCAGTGCTCGGGGACCAACCTACGAGCAGTACTTC; CDR3: CSARGPTYEQYF
D: TRBD2; size: many; J: TRBJ2-5; V: TRBV9; DNA: TGCGCCAGCAGTGGACTAGCGGGGGCACAAGAGACCCAGTACTTC; CDR3: CASSGLAGAQETQYF
D: NA; size: few; J: TRBJ1-1; V: TRBV12-3/TRBV12-4; DNA: TGTGCCAGCAGTTTCGAACAGGGCACTGAAGCTTTCTTT; CDR3: CASSFEQGTEAFF
D: NA; size: many; J: TRBJ2-1; V: TRBV29-1; DNA: TGCAGCGTTGTTCGGGCAAATGAGCAGTTCTTC; CDR3: CSVVRANEQFF
D: NA; size: few; J: TRBJ2-3; V: TRBV15; DNA: TGTGCCACCAGCAGTTCTCCAGGGAGTTTGGCAGATACGCAGTATTTT; CDR3: CATSSSPGSLADTQYF
D: NA; size: NA; J: TRBJ2-5; V: TRBV21-1; DNA: TGTGCCAGCAGCAAAGAAAGACAGGGGAAAGAGACCCAGTACTTC; CDR3: CASSKERQGKETQYF
D: TRBD2; size: NA; J: TRBJ2-1; V: TRBV5-1; DNA: TGCGCCAGCACTAAGACTAGCGGGAAAACCTACAATGAGCAGTTCTTC; CDR3: CASTKTSGKTYNEQFF
D: TRBD2; size: few; J: TRBJ2-1; V: TRBV6-6; DNA: TGTGCCAGCAGTAGGACTAGCGGGGCTGAGCAGTTCTTC; CDR3: CASSRTSGAEQFF
D: NA; size: few; J: TRBJ1-5; V: TRBV20-1; DNA: TGCAGTGCTAGACAGGCGAGCGATCAGCCCCAGCATTTT; CDR3: CSARQASDQPQHF
D: TRBD2; size: NA; J: TRBJ2-3; V: TRBV11-1; DNA: TGTGCCAGCAGCGATAGCGGGGGACAAACAGATACGCAGTATTTT; CDR3: CASSDSGGQTDTQYF
D: TRBD2; size: few; J: TRBJ2-3; V: TRBV20-1; DNA: TGCAGTGCTAGGGCCTATTCGGGGACTAGCAGCCGCACAGATACGCAGTATTTT; CDR3: CSARAYSGTSSRTDTQYF
D: NA; size: NA; J: TRBJ2-3; V: TRBV20-1; DNA: TGCAGTGCTAGCGGGAAAGGAGGTTACACAGATACGCAGTATTTT; CDR3: CSASGKGGYTDTQYF
D: NA; size: NA; J: TRBJ1-1; V: TRBV7-9; DNA: TGTGCCAGCAGCTCAAACCACAGGGAATCTGAAGCTTTCTTT; CDR3: CASSSNHRESEAFF
D: TRBD2; size: few; J: TRBJ2-1; V: TRBV5-5; DNA: TGTGCCAGCAGCTACGGTCTAGCGGTAACCAATGAGCAGTTCTTC; CDR3: CASSYGLAVTNEQFF
D: TRBD2; size: NA; J: TRBJ2-7; V: TRBV7-2; DNA: TGTGCCAGCAGCTTACCGGGACTAGCGGGTAGGGAGCAGTACTTC; CDR3: CASSLPGLAGREQYF
D: NA; size: NA; J: TRBJ2-7; V: TRBV5-1; DNA: TGCGCCAGCAGCTTGGGACAGGATGCTTCGGCGCAGTACTTC; CDR3: CASSLGQDASAQYF
D: NA; size: once; J: TRBJ2-5; V: TRBV7-8; DNA: TGTGCCAGCAGCCCGGGGATCCGTCGAGAGACCCAGTACTTC; CDR3: CASSPGIRRETQYF
D: NA; size: NA; J: TRBJ2-1; V: TRBV4-1; DNA: TGCGCCAGCACACCCGGACTGAGGCCCTACAATGAGCAGTTCTTC; CDR3: CASTPGLRPYNEQFF
D: NA; size: NA; J: TRBJ2-2; V: TRBV12-3/TRBV12-4; DNA: TGTGCCAGCAGTTTAGGCTCCCCGACCGGGGAGCTGTTTTTT; CDR3: CASSLGSPTGELFF
D: NA; size: NA; J: TRBJ2-7; V: TRBV6-1; DNA: TGTGCCAGCAGTGACTTTGGGGAGTCCTACGAGCAGTACTTC; CDR3: CASSDFGESYEQYF
D: NA; size: NA; J: TRBJ2-7; V: TRBV5-1; DNA: TGCGCCAGCAGCTCAGGTGATACCAAAGTCTACGAGCAGTACTTC; CDR3: CASSSGDTKVYEQYF
D: NA; size: NA; J: TRBJ2-5; V: TRBV7-6; DNA: TGTGCCAGCAGCCTACAAAATGCGGGAGAGACCCAGTACTTC; CDR3: CASSLQNAGETQYF
D: NA; size: few; J: TRBJ2-7; V: TRBV20-1; DNA: TGCAGTGCTAGAGCCGGACATGCCTACGAGCAGTACTTC; CDR3: CSARAGHAYEQYF
D: NA; size: few; J: TRBJ2-2; V: TRBV6-2/TRBV6-3; DNA: TGTGCCAGCAGGCCCGGGATCGCCGGGGAGCTGTTTTTT; CDR3: CASRPGIAGELFF
D: TRBD2; size: NA; J: TRBJ2-1; V: TRBV20-1; DNA: TGCAGTGCTGACAGCGGGAGGGCTTTATATGAGCAGTTCTTC; CDR3: CSADSGRALYEQFF
D: TRBD2; size: few; J: TRBJ2-3; V: TRBV4-3; DNA: TGCGCCAGTCGTGCGGGACTAGCGGGAGCTACGCAGTATTTT; CDR3: CASRAGLAGATQYF
D: NA; size: NA; J: TRBJ1-5; V: TRBV6-5; DNA: TGTGCCAGCAGTTACGGGGCCGGGAAGGGGCAGCCCCAGCATTTT; CDR3: CASSYGAGKGQPQHF
D: NA; size: few; J: TRBJ1-2; V: TRBV5-1; DNA: TGCGCCAGCAGCTTGGAGGGGAACAACTATGGCTACACCTTC; CDR3: CASSLEGNNYGYTF
D: NA; size: NA; J: TRBJ1-5; V: TRBV7-9; DNA: TGTGCCAGCAGCTTAGGGGGCCGGGAGCGGAGGCAGCCCCAGCATTTT; CDR3: CASSLGGRERRQPQHF
D: NA; size: NA; J: TRBJ2-7; V: TRBV20-1; DNA: TGCAGTGCTAGAGTCGTGGGTTCCAACGAGCAGTACTTC; CDR3: CSARVVGSNEQYF
D: NA; size: NA; J: TRBJ2-7; V: TRBV27; DNA: TGTGCCAGCAGTTTGTCGAGTCTCCCTACCTACGAGCAGTACTTC; CDR3: CASSLSSLPTYEQYF
D: NA; size: NA; J: TRBJ2-7; V: TRBV11-2; DNA: TGTGCCAGCAGCTATAAATCCAGGGTCTTCTCGGACGAGCAGTACTTC; CDR3: CASSYKSRVFSDEQYF
D: NA; size: few; J: TRBJ2-3; V: TRBV10-3; DNA: TGTGCCATCAGTGACAGGCCCACAGATACGCAGTATTTT; CDR3: CAISDRPTDTQYF
D: TRBD1; size: few; J: TRBJ2-7; V: TRBV19; DNA: TGTGCCAGTAAGGGGGCAGGGCCCCACGAGCAGTACTTC; CDR3: CASKGAGPHEQYF
D: NA; size: many; J: TRBJ2-7; V: TRBV2; DNA: TGTGCCAGCAGGTCTGATCAGGGAGGCGAGCAGTACTTC; CDR3: CASRSDQGGEQYF
D: TRBD1; size: NA; J: TRBJ1-1; V: TRBV18; DNA: TGTGCCAGCTCATACACAGGGGGCAGGAATGAAGCTTTCTTT; CDR3: CASSYTGGRNEAFF
D: NA; size: NA; J: TRBJ2-5; V: TRBV20-1; DNA: TGCAGTGGTCTTACCAGAGGCGAGACCCAGTACTTC; CDR3: CSGLTRGETQYF
D: NA; size: many; J: TRBJ1-1; V: TRBV12-3/TRBV12-4; DNA: TGTGCCAGCAGCCTGGAGGGCAGGCGCGTGGAGGCTTTCTTT; CDR3: CASSLEGRRVEAFF
D: NA; size: NA; J: TRBJ1-5; V: TRBV27; DNA: TGTGCCAGCTCAGACAGGCCTAGGGGCAATCAGCCCCAGCATTTT; CDR3: CASSDRPRGNQPQHF
D: NA; size: NA; J: TRBJ2-2; V: TRBV7-2; DNA: TGTGCCAGCAGCTTAGAAGGGCTTCTTAGTAACGGGGAGCTGTTTTTT; CDR3: CASSLEGLLSNGELFF
D: NA; size: many; J: TRBJ2-1; V: TRBV10-3; DNA: TGTGCCATCAGTGAGGTTTCAGGGGTGAACAATGAGCAGTTCTTC; CDR3: CAISEVSGVNNEQFF
D: NA; size: many; J: TRBJ2-3; V: TRBV29-1; DNA: TGCAGCGTTTGGGAGGGGGGTACAGATACGCAGTATTTT; CDR3: CSVWEGGTDTQYF
D: TRBD1; size: few; J: TRBJ2-6; V: TRBV6-5; DNA: TGTGCCAGCAGTTACTCCGGGGGACAGGGGTTCTCTGGGGCCAACGTCCTGACTTTC; CDR3: CASSYSGGQGFSGANVLTF
D: NA; size: NA; J: TRBJ2-3; V: TRBV20-1; DNA: TGCTGTGCTAGAGATAATGTCCGTTCTAGCACAGATACGCAGTATTTT; CDR3: CCARDNVRSSTDTQYF